This TCR beta chain was documented in a study of shared clonotypes between healthy human individuals. Study background: In total, the donors were a couple of women and a few men aged 18 to 49.

The V end lost 3 bases, the J end lost 7 bases, and 16 bases lay between the germline ends. This CDR3 region has 15 residues. Study-level results: Investigators collected only blood, and repertoires in tissues likely differ.

PCR replicates from unsorted PBMC used about 300 ng DNA, and this amount was some 30,000 T cell genomes. Data came from immunoSEQ multiplex PCR; TCRdb stores just in-frame clones and leaves some out. Of about half a million clones detected, 70% to 80% appear once; the ten largest clones hold approximately 13%. This clone was detected a few times. The antigen is undetermined. The material sequenced was PBMCs. This clonotype was obtained from a woman aged 40 to 50 in good health. Some clones in this sample may be carry-over from other donors' samples. This sequence joins TRBV23-1 and TRBJ1-3; D gene unclear. TRBV23-1 is recorded as an ORF, its role being uncertain. This chain's CDR3 is CASSHSGPRWNTIYF. In DNA, the CDR3 is TGCGCCAGCAGTCACTCGGGCCCGCGGTGGAACACCATATATTTT.